The 11 T cell receptor beta chains below were found in one sample sequenced in a study of post-analysis software for immune sequencing data (dated by TCRdb to the mid-2010s). What the study reported, not specific to this receptor: Significantly higher frequencies in patients than in controls were found for about 5 TRBV segments, including TRBV5-6, TRBV5-1 and TRBV20-1.

Their antigen targets remain unknown. Preparation of the library involved PCR. Sequenced on an Illumina HiSeq 2500. Unique molecular identifiers were incorporated into TCR beta cDNA libraries to reduce PCR and sequencing biases. TCRdb reprocessing: public reads trimmed at Q25 with fastp, clones called with MiXCR, in-frame beta chains kept. CDR3 protein duplicates are merged, each entry listing the most common genes and DNA. The sample contains fewer than 700,000 distinct CDR3 sequences, roughly 40% of them found a single time. The ten biggest clones cover 1.5% to 2% of the sample. The sequencing input was blood. These receptors were collected from a girl aged 5 to 17 with multiple sclerosis.

This rearrangement joins TRBV10-2 to TRBJ2-3, with 10 bases matching TRBD1. V dropped 5 bases and J dropped 4; count of bases not matched to a gene: 9. The CDR3 runs to 16 residues. CDR1 is WSHSY, CDR2 SAAADI, per germline. The CDR3 reads CASSSRDRGSPDTQYF. The CDR3 DNA reads as TGCGCCAGCAGTTCCCGGGACAGGGGCTCTCCAGATACGCAGTATTTT.

V usage is TRBV10-3 and J usage is TRBJ1-2; 7 positions match TRBD1. Losses at the gene ends were 8 bases for V and 3 bases for J; bases not matched to a gene: 6. This CDR3 spans 13 amino acids. Germline CDR1 is ENHRY and CDR2 is SYGVKD. CDR3 region: CAILPQGDYGYTF. CDR3 bases: TGTGCCATCTTACCCCAGGGGGACTATGGCTACACCTTC.

V gene TRBV7-8 combines with J gene TRBJ2-4; TRBD2 might be the D (6 bases). Per the germline V gene, CDR1 is SGHVS and CDR2 is FQNEAQ. Trimming removed 1 base from V and 0 bases from J, with 10 bases in between. The CDR3 loop spans 16 amino acids. CDR3 loop: CASSLDGGTAKNIQYF. In DNA, the CDR3 is TGTGCCAGCAGCTTAGATGGCGGGACAGCCAAAAACATTCAGTACTTC.

This clonotype has just a few counts. CDR3 bases: TGCAGTGCTAGAGTGGCGGGGAACACAGATACGCAGTATTTT. This translates into CSARVAGNTDTQYF. The chain recombines TRBV20-1 with TRBJ2-3, with a weak D call TRBD2 (6 bases). The CDR3 extends over 14 amino acids. The V gene lost 1 base and the J gene lost 2 bases, with 10 bases spanning the gap. Germline CDR1 DFQATT, CDR2 SNEGSKA (reference sequence).

This clonotype is a singleton in its sample. The chain combines TRBV5-6 with TRBJ1-2; TRBD1 agrees at 10 bases. CDR1 SGHDT and CDR2 YYEEEE come from the germline V gene. Trimming at V came to 5 bases and at J to 7 bases, leaving 5 bases not matched to a gene. This CDR3 spans 13 amino acids. In DNA, the CDR3 is TGTGCCAGCAGGACAGGGGGCGCCGGTGGCTACACCTTC. Residues: CASRTGGAGGYTF. The complete variable domain, with remaining parts taken from reference TRBV5-6 and TRBJ1-2, reads DAGVTQSPTHLIKTRGQQVTLRCSPKSGHDTVSWYQQALGQGPQFIFQYYEEEERQRGNFPDRFSGHQFPNYSSELNVNALLLGDSALYLCASRTGGAGGYTFGSGTRLTVV.

As regards this clonotype: A junction end diverges from the germline sequence, so it may reflect a read error. The CDR3 is CAGSPPRGLAGTNEQFF. The CDR3 DNA is TGTGCCGGCAGTCCCCCCAGGGGACTAGCGGGAACCAATGAGCAGTTCTTC. This chain connects TRBV12-3 or TRBV12-4 to TRBJ2-1, with 13 bases identical to TRBD2. This CDR3 contains 17 residues.

V and J are TRBV5-1 and TRBJ1-2, with 8 nucleotides matching TRBD1. The germline V gene encodes CDR1 SGHRS and CDR2 YFSETQ. The V and J ends lost 0 bases and 6 bases, in that order; junction bases with no gene match: 10. This CDR3 has 16 amino acids. DNA of the CDR3: TGCGCCAGCAGCTTGGGGCCTCCACAGGGGGACAATGGCTACACCTTC. Translated, it gives CASSLGPPQGDNGYTF. Together with reference TRBV5-1 and TRBJ1-2, the CDR3 gives the full variable domain: KAGVTQTPRYLIKTRGQQVTLSCSPISGHRSVSWYQQTPGQGLQFLFEYFSETQRNKGNFPGRFSGRQFSNSRSEMNVSTLELGDSALYLCASSLGPPQGDNGYTFGSGTRLTVV.

This clonotype was seen more than once but under ten times. The V call is TRBV12-3 or TRBV12-4, the J call TRBJ2-7; D uncertain. V gave up 3 bases and J gave up 0 bases, with 9 bases separating them. The CDR3 has 14 residues. This chain's CDR3 is CASSFGRSSYEQYF. DNA for the CDR3: TGTGCCAGCAGTTTTGGCAGGAGCTCCTACGAGCAGTACTTC.

This clonotype has more than one count but fewer than ten. Written as DNA, the CDR3 is TGTGCCAGCAGAGACCCGGGACAGCCGCACGAGCAGTACTTC. Protein product: CASRDPGQPHEQYF. The V and J genes are TRBV11-1 and TRBJ2-4; 7 bases agree with TRBD1. The better agreement between TRBJ2-7 and the DNA end casts doubt on the J call. Per the germline V gene, CDR1 is SGHAT and CDR2 is FQDESV (reference sequence). The CDR3 has 14 amino acids.

This clonotype was seen a few times. The rearrangement uses TRBV2 and TRBJ2-7; 12 positions agree with TRBD2. The CDR3 runs 13 residues. The J segment lost 3 bases and the V segment lost 8 bases, leaving 2 bases of the junction unmatched. The germline V gene encodes CDR1 SNHLY and CDR2 FYNNEI. The CDR3 sequence: CASRTSGNYEQYF. CDR3 nucleotide sequence: TGTGCCAGCCGGACTAGCGGGAACTACGAGCAGTACTTC.

The rearrangement links TRBV12-3 or TRBV12-4 to TRBJ2-1; D call uncertain. The CDR3 contains 15 residues. V lost 4 bases and J 5 bases, leaving 15 bases between the germline ends. The CDR3: CASSSRHQPNNEQFF. The CDR3 nucleotides are TGTGCCAGCAGTTCGAGACATCAGCCTAACAATGAGCAGTTCTTC.